Each of the 13 T cell receptor beta chains below was sequenced from the same sample in a study of shared clonotypes between healthy human individuals. Sequencing used immunoSEQ multiplex PCR; TCRdb keeps in-frame clones, though not all of them. The repertoire holds some 2 million clones, with 85% to 95% as singletons. The sample comprised naive CD4+ T cells sorted from blood. Indicated subset: CD45RA+ positively selected. The receptor source for this set is a man between 18 and 29 years old in good health.

This clone occurred a few times. This sequence joins TRBV19 and TRBJ1-6; a weak D match, TRBD1 (5 bases). The CDR3 has 13 amino acids. The germline CDR1 and CDR2 sequences are LNHDA and SQIVND (reference sequence). The V and J ends lost 5 bases and 6 bases respectively, with 8 bases between them. In DNA, the CDR3 is TGTGCCAGTAGTGAGGGGATTAATTCACCCCTCCACTTT. Amino acid sequence: CASSEGINSPLHF.

The chain recombines TRBV4-1 with TRBJ1-4; 7 positions match TRBD1. Germline V gives CDR1 MGHRA, CDR2 YSYEKL. The CDR3 contains 16 residues. Losses at the gene ends were 2 bases for V and 8 bases for J; bases not matched to a gene: 11. The CDR3 sequence is CASSQLPQGHREKLFF. In DNA form, the CDR3 reads TGCGCCAGCAGCCAACTACCACAGGGGCATCGGGAAAAACTGTTTTTT.

The chain links TRBV6-1 to TRBJ2-3, with TRBD2 as a possible D gene (6 bases). The germline gives CDR1 MNHNS, CDR2 SASEGT. The CDR3 contains 15 residues. V lost 4 bases, J lost 2 bases, and 13 bases lay in between. This chain's CDR3 is CASSGWRGYTDTQYF. The CDR3 coding sequence is TGTGCCAGCAGTGGATGGCGGGGATACACAGATACGCAGTATTTT.

On this clone itself: Distinct nucleotide sequences in the sample also encode this CDR3. The J gene is TRBJ1-2, the V gene TRBV18; a weak D match, TRBD1 (5 bases). Germline loops: CDR1 KGHSH, CDR2 LQKENI. The CDR3 spans 13 residues. V lost 2 bases and J 4 bases, leaving 8 bases between the germline ends. The CDR3 protein is CASSPATAYGYTF. The CDR3 DNA reads as TGTGCCAGCTCACCAGCGACAGCCTATGGCTACACCTTC. The full variable domain, completed using reference TRBV18 and TRBJ1-2, is NAGVMQNPRHLVRRRGQEARLRCSPMKGHSHVYWYRQLPEEGLKFMVYLQKENIIDESGMPKERFSAEFPKEGPSILRIQQVVRGDSAAYFCASSPATAYGYTFGSGTRLTVV.

V and J are TRBV4-1 and TRBJ1-1, with 8 bases lining up with TRBD1. The CDR3 loop spans 17 amino acids. The V gene end was trimmed by 6 bases and the J gene end by 3 bases; junction bases not matched to a gene: 15. The germline V gene encodes CDR1 MGHRA and CDR2 YSYEKL. CDR3 in amino acids: CASRSSTGVLEYTEAFF. The CDR3 DNA sequence: TGCGCCAGCAGATCTTCGACAGGGGTATTGGAGTACACTGAAGCTTTCTTT.

The chain has TRBV6-6 and TRBJ2-5; 7 bases are a match to TRBD1. CDR3 size: 16 residues. Germline values: CDR1 MNHNY, CDR2 SVGAGI (reference sequence). Trimming took 0 bases from V and 5 from J; bases not matched to a gene: 9. The DNA of the CDR3 is TGTGCCAGCAGTTACTCCGGGGCAGGGGGTTGGGAGACCCAGTACTTC. It encodes CASSYSGAGGWETQYF.

Points on this clone: Other DNA sequences within the sample encode an identical CDR3. The J gene is TRBJ2-1, the V gene TRBV12-5; D remains unclear. The germline V gene encodes CDR1 LGHNT and CDR2 FRNRAP. V lost 1 base and J 3 bases, leaving 4 bases between the germline ends. The CDR3 extends over 13 amino acids. The CDR3 bases are TGTGCTAGTGGTTTGGACATCTACAATGAGCAGTTCTTC. It is translated as CASGLDIYNEQFF. Using reference TRBV12-5 and TRBJ2-1 for the parts outside the CDR3, the full variable domain is DARVTQTPRHKVTEMGQEVTMRCQPILGHNTVFWYRQTMMQGLELLAYFRNRAPLDDSGMPKDRFSAEMPDATLATLKIQPSEPRDSAVYFCASGLDIYNEQFFGPGTRLTVL.

The chain has TRBV10-1 and TRBJ2-7; D possibly corresponds to TRBD1 (5 bases). The length of the CDR3 is 14 residues. The V and J ends lost 2 bases and 0 bases respectively, with 8 bases between them. CDR1 and CDR2 (germline): WNHNN, SYGVQD (reference sequence). The CDR3 coding sequence is TGCGCCAGCAGTGAGGACAGCTTCTCCTACGAGCAGTACTTC. Translated: CASSEDSFSYEQYF.

The chain joins TRBV7-9 to TRBJ1-1; the D gene is possibly TRBD1 (6 bases). CDR1 SEHNR and CDR2 FQNEAQ come from the germline V gene (reference sequence). This CDR3 region has 13 residues. With 4 bases removed from V and 4 bases from J, the gap between germline ends came to 10 bases. CDR3 region: CASSSGGPTEAFF. Written as DNA, the CDR3 is TGTGCCAGCAGCTCCGGGGGGCCCACTGAAGCTTTCTTT.

The J gene is TRBJ2-5, the V gene TRBV27; D may be TRBD2 (6 bases). V lost 2 bases to trimming and J lost 1 base, with 14 bases between them. The germline gives CDR1 MNHEY, CDR2 SMNVEV (reference sequence). The CDR3 runs to 16 residues. CDR3 in amino acids: CASSLALVGGQETQYF. The CDR3 DNA is TGTGCCAGCAGTTTAGCCCTAGTGGGGGGCCAAGAGACCCAGTACTTC.

The rearrangement joins TRBV6-5 to TRBJ2-7; TRBD1 or TRBD2 may be the D gene (7 bases each). Germline CDR1 MNHEY, CDR2 SVGAGI. V dropped 4 bases and J dropped 7 bases, with 14 bases sitting between them. This CDR3 region has 13 residues. The CDR3 DNA is TGTGCCAGCAGTTCAGGGGGAGGGATGGAGCAGTACTTC. The encoded protein is CASSSGGGMEQYF.

The chain carries TRBV5-1 and TRBJ1-5, with TRBD1 as a possible D gene (5 bases). This CDR3 contains 12 residues. Between the trimmed V and J ends, which lost 6 bases and 6 bases, there was a span of 10 bases. The germline V gene has CDR1 SGHRS and CDR2 YFSETQ. The CDR3 here is CASIVGGQPQHF. The CDR3 DNA is TGCGCCAGCATAGTCGGGGGTCAGCCCCAGCATTTT.

This clone has a single count. V gene TRBV29-1 combines with J gene TRBJ1-2, with D unclear. Trimming took off 8 bases at V and 4 bases at J, with 17 bases between the two ends. Germline V lookup: CDR1 SQVTM, CDR2 ANQGSEA. This CDR3 spans 13 amino acids. The CDR3 here is CSTESGTVYGYTF. CDR3 DNA: TGCAGCACTGAATCTGGAACCGTCTATGGCTACACCTTC.